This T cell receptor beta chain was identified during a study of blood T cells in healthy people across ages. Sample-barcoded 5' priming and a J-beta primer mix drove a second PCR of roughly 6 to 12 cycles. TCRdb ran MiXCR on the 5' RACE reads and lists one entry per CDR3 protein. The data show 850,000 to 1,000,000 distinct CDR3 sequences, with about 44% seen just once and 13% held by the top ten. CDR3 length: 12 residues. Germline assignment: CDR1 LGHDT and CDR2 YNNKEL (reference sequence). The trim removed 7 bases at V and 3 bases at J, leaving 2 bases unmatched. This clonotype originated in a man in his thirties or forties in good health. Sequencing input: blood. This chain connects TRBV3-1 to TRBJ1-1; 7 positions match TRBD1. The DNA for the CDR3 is TGTGCCAGCAACAGGGGTGACACTGAAGCTTTCTTT. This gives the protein CASNRGDTEAFF.